Listed below are T cell receptor beta chains from one sample, sequenced in a study of vaccination and CD4 T cells after COVID-19. Their recognized antigens are unknown. TCRdb independently ran MiXCR on the PCR reads; one entry per CDR3 protein. The sample has 10,000 to 15,000 distinct CDR3 sequences; about 60% are singletons. Sequenced input: CD4+ T cells from blood, cultured in vitro. All receptors come from a human donor who had recovered from COVID-19. The CDR3 runs from the conserved cysteine through the conserved F or W. A D gene is named only where the DNA matches it firmly. Expanded clones get a size class; other rows say once, few or many, or leave the size out.

once,TRBV6-5,TRBJ2-7,13,TRBD1,TGTGCCAGCAGTTACGACAGGGTCGGCGAGCAGTACTTC,CASSYDRVGEQYF
few,TRBV30,TRBJ1-1,16,NA,TGTGCCTGGAGTAGCTATGGGGGTGCTAAGGGGGTTGAAGCTTTCTTT,CAWSSYGGAKGVEAFF
NA,TRBV7-3,TRBJ2-2,15,NA,TGTGCCAGCAGCTTAACGTTCCCCACCACCGGGGAGCTGTTTTTT,CASSLTFPTTGELFF
few,TRBV7-2,TRBJ2-7,13,TRBD1,TGTGCCAGCAGCTTTGGGACAGGGAGCGAGCAGTACTTC,CASSFGTGSEQYF
few,TRBV20-1,TRBJ1-6,14,NA,TGCAGTGCGCCGAGATGGACTGGGGATTCACCCCTCCACTTT,CSAPRWTGDSPLHF
NA,TRBV12-3/TRBV12-4,TRBJ1-2,13,NA,TGTGCCAGCAGTGTACAGGCGACGTTTGGCTACACCTTC,CASSVQATFGYTF
NA,TRBV6-1,TRBJ1-4,11,NA,TGTGCCAGCAGCCGTAATGAAAAACTGTTTTTT,CASSRNEKLFF
NA,TRBV6-2/TRBV6-3,TRBJ2-2,16,TRBD2,TGTGCCAGCACCTACTCTAGCGGGAGGTACACCGGGGAGCTGTTTTTT,CASTYSSGRYTGELFF
NA,TRBV11-1,TRBJ2-1,15,TRBD2,TGTGCCAGCAGCTTCGGGACTAGCGGACACAATGAGCAGTTCTTC,CASSFGTSGHNEQFF
NA,TRBV18,TRBJ2-2,15,TRBD2,TGTGCCAGCTCATCGACTAGCGTTGGAACCGGGGAGCTGTTTTTT,CASSSTSVGTGELFF
NA,TRBV20-1,TRBJ1-6,15,TRBD1,TGCAGTGGCAAAGAGGGGACAGCTTTTAATTCACCCCTCCACTTT,CSGKEGTAFNSPLHF
NA,TRBV4-1,TRBJ1-2,14,NA,TGCGCCAGCAGCCCTATCGGACGTCGGGATGGCTACACCTTC,CASSPIGRRDGYTF
NA,TRBV5-4,TRBJ2-5,14,NA,TGTGCCAGCACCCGATCAGCGGAAAAAGAGACCCAGTACTTC,CASTRSAEKETQYF
NA,TRBV7-3,TRBJ2-3,12,NA,TGTGCCAGCAGCTTTGGGACAGATACGCAGTATTTT,CASSFGTDTQYF
NA,TRBV20-1,TRBJ2-7,15,TRBD1,TGCAGTGCTAGAGAAGGGACAGGTGGGAACTACGAGCAGTACTTC,CSAREGTGGNYEQYF
NA,TRBV11-2,TRBJ2-5,12,NA,TGTGCCAGCAGTTTCATTCGAGAGACCCAGTACTTC,CASSFIRETQYF
NA,TRBV2,TRBJ1-2,14,NA,TGTGCCAGCGGCGCACTCCGGGACGGCTATGGCTACACCTTC,CASGALRDGYGYTF
NA,TRBV7-9,TRBJ2-4,15,NA,TGTGCCAGCAGCTTAGGAGCCGGGAGTACCGACATTCAGTACTTC,CASSLGAGSTDIQYF
NA,TRBV7-2,TRBJ1-2,15,NA,TGTGCCAGCAGCTTAGCGTACGGGGCTAACTATGGCTACACCTTC,CASSLAYGANYGYTF
few,TRBV10-3,TRBJ2-4,13,NA,TGTGCCATCAGTAGCGAAGAGGGGAACATTCAGTACTTC,CAISSEEGNIQYF
once,TRBV18,TRBJ1-2,13,NA,TGTGCCAGCTCACCAGACAGGAACTATGGCTACACCTTC,CASSPDRNYGYTF
NA,TRBV25-1,TRBJ2-3,14,NA,TGTGCCAGCAGTTGGGGACTTAGCACAGATACGCAGTATTTT,CASSWGLSTDTQYF
NA,TRBV20-1,TRBJ2-7,15,TRBD2,TGCAGTGCTACCAAAGCGGGATCGACCTCCTACGAGCAGTACTTC,CSATKAGSTSYEQYF
NA,TRBV24-1,TRBJ2-3,17,NA,TGTGCCACCAGTGATTTTAATGGGCAACCTAGCACAGATACGCAGTATTTT,CATSDFNGQPSTDTQYF
few,TRBV28,TRBJ1-5,13,NA,TGTGCCAGCAGCCTCGACAGTAATCAGCCCCAGCATTTT,CASSLDSNQPQHF
NA,TRBV3-1,TRBJ2-7,15,TRBD2,TGTGCCAGCAGCTCCGCCCTAGCGGGGTTCTACGAGCAGTACTTC,CASSSALAGFYEQYF
NA,TRBV7-2,TRBJ2-6,18,TRBD2,TGTGCCAGCAGTCCCGGGAGGGTTACAGACCCTGGGGCCAACGTCCTGACTTTC,CASSPGRVTDPGANVLTF
NA,TRBV7-6,TRBJ2-7,15,NA,TGTGCCAGCAGCTTTGGGCACAGGGAAACCTACGAGCAGTACTTC,CASSFGHRETYEQYF
NA,TRBV18,TRBJ2-7,15,TRBD2,TGTGCCAGCTCACCACGGGTAGCGGGAGAGTACGAGCAGTACTTC,CASSPRVAGEYEQYF
NA,TRBV6-5,TRBJ1-5,16,TRBD1,TGTGCCAGCAGTTACGGGCCAGGGGGCTTCAATCAGCCCCAGCATTTT,CASSYGPGGFNQPQHF
few,TRBV6-1,TRBJ2-1,15,TRBD2,TGTGCCAGCAGACCCGGGACTAGCTCCTACAATGAGCAGTTCTTC,CASRPGTSSYNEQFF
NA,TRBV19,TRBJ1-5,13,TRBD1,TGTGCCAGTATGGGACAGTCTAATCAGCCCCAGCATTTT,CASMGQSNQPQHF
once,TRBV4-1,TRBJ2-4,15,NA,TGCGCCAGCAGCCCTGCTGGTCTAGCCAAAAACATTCAGTACTTC,CASSPAGLAKNIQYF
NA,TRBV28,TRBJ2-3,13,NA,TGTGCCAGCAGTAGTGGTGACGGCTGGCTGCAGTATTTT,CASSSGDGWLQYF
few,TRBV6-2/TRBV6-3,TRBJ1-2,16,NA,TGTGCCAGCAGAAGTGGGACGCAGTTAGCTAACTATGGCTACACCTTC,CASRSGTQLANYGYTF
NA,TRBV6-2/TRBV6-3,TRBJ2-2,15,NA,TGTGCCAGCAGTTTGGCGGGACCGAACACCGGGGAGCTGTTTTTT,CASSLAGPNTGELFF
NA,TRBV2,TRBJ2-5,12,NA,TGTGCCAGCACCCGGGCGAAAGAGACCCAGTACTTC,CASTRAKETQYF
NA,TRBV6-1,TRBJ2-7,14,TRBD1,TGTGCCAGCACTTCCCGGACAGGCGACTACGAGCAGTACTTC,CASTSRTGDYEQYF
few,TRBV6-5,TRBJ1-2,18,NA,TGTGCCAGCAGTTACTCCGGGCTGTCGGGGGGACGGGGCTATGGCTACACCTTC,CASSYSGLSGGRGYGYTF
few,TRBV30,TRBJ1-2,14,TRBD1,TGTGCCTGGAGTCAAGGACAGGGGTACTATGGCTACACCTTC,CAWSQGQGYYGYTF
NA,TRBV20-1,TRBJ2-3,15,TRBD1,TGCAGTGTCAGGGGGCTGATGCTGAGAGCAGATACGCAGTATTTT,CSVRGLMLRADTQYF
few,TRBV15,TRBJ1-1,13,NA,TGTGCCACCAGCAGAGGGGTGAACACTGAAGCTTTCTTT,CATSRGVNTEAFF